Following are 11 T cell receptor beta chains from one sample sequenced in a study of blood T cell repertoires in COVID-19. Only in-frame clones appear in the TCRdb table, and some are missing; sequencing was by immunoSEQ multiplex PCR. Altogether roughly 290,000 clones are present, about 89% being singletons, with the ten largest covering about 0.8%. The sample comprised peripheral blood. All receptors come from a man aged 25-40 years with acute or convalescent COVID-19.

The chain employs TRBV7-9 and TRBJ2-5; D is unresolved. The V end lost 1 base, the J end lost 4 bases, and 4 bases lay between the germline ends. Germline V gene sequence: CDR1 SEHNR, CDR2 FQNEAQ (reference sequence). CDR3 size: 12 residues. This chain's CDR3 is CASSLDRETQYF. For the CDR3, the DNA is TGTGCCAGCAGCTTAGATCGAGAGACCCAGTACTTC.

The chain is built from TRBV10-2 and TRBJ2-1; D might be TRBD1 (5 bases). The CDR3 contains 14 residues. V was cut by 10 bases and J by 3 bases, with 16 bases left in between. Germline CDR1 and CDR2: WSHSY and SAAADI. The CDR3 DNA follows: TGCGCCATCTACGGACAAACTAACTACAATGAGCAGTTCTTC. This encodes CAIYGQTNYNEQFF.

V and J are TRBV10-3 and TRBJ1-1; D not resolved. The CDR3 covers 12 residues. CDR1 is ENHRY and CDR2 is SYGVKD in the germline V gene. Trimming shortened V by 2 bases and J by 4 bases, and 5 bases separated the two germline ends. The CDR3 region has the DNA TGTGCCATCAGTGAGGAGGGCACTGAAGCTTTCTTT. Its protein product is CAISEEGTEAFF.

The chain couples TRBV5-6 to TRBJ2-1; 7 bases align to TRBD1. CDR3 length: 16 residues. V was pared by 1 base and J by 0 bases, with 4 bases of the junction left unmatched. Germline V gene sequence: CDR1 SGHDT, CDR2 YYEEEE. The CDR3 nucleotides are TGTGCCAGCAGCTTGAAGACAGGGATCTCCTACAATGAGCAGTTCTTC. Protein: CASSLKTGISYNEQFF. Variable domain in full (rest from reference TRBV5-6 and TRBJ2-1): DAGVTQSPTHLIKTRGQQVTLRCSPKSGHDTVSWYQQALGQGPQFIFQYYEEEERQRGNFPDRFSGHQFPNYSSELNVNALLLGDSALYLCASSLKTGISYNEQFFGPGTRLTVL.

The chain has TRBV27 and TRBJ1-2; 10 nucleotides match TRBD1. Germline loops: CDR1 MNHEY, CDR2 SMNVEV (reference sequence). The CDR3 is made up of 15 amino acids. The V and J ends lost 4 bases and 2 bases, in that order; junction bases with no gene match: 4. The CDR3 DNA is TGTGCCAGCAGTTCCGGGACAGGGGACAACTATGGCTACACCTTC. As protein: CASSSGTGDNYGYTF.

V is TRBV6-6 and J is TRBJ1-4; D may be TRBD1 (6 bases). Germline V lookup: CDR1 MNHNY, CDR2 SVGAGI (reference sequence). The CDR3 is 14 residues long. Trimming removed 0 bases at V and 4 bases at J, with 6 bases between. Here the CDR3 reads CASSYSGGNEKLFF. The CDR3 coding sequence is TGTGCCAGCAGTTACTCAGGGGGTAATGAAAAACTGTTTTTT.

The rearrangement uses TRBV4-2 and TRBJ1-2; maybe TRBD1 (5 bases). V gave up 4 bases and J gave up 4 bases, with 13 bases separating them. This CDR3 is 14 amino acids long. Germline CDR1 LGHNA, CDR2 YNFKEQ. The CDR3 DNA sequence: TGTGCCAGCAGCCTCCTTTTAGACAGCTATGGCTACACCTTC. Translated: CASSLLLDSYGYTF.

This clone showed up just once. The rearrangement uses TRBV5-1 and TRBJ1-6; 8 positions agree with TRBD1. Germline trimming cut 2 bases from V and 4 bases from J; bases unmatched to any gene: 2. Looked up from germline, CDR1 is SGHRS and CDR2 is YFSETQ. The CDR3 runs 15 residues. The CDR3 bases are TGCGCCAGCAGCTTCCAGGGGGCATATAATTCACCCCTCCACTTT. Translation gives CASSFQGAYNSPLHF.

V gene TRBV4-1 combines with J gene TRBJ2-5; D gene ambiguous. Germline-derived CDR1 and CDR2 are MGHRA and YSYEKL. The V gene lost 0 bases and the J gene lost 7 bases, with 9 bases spanning the gap. The CDR3 loop spans 13 amino acids. CDR3 bases: TGCGCCAGCAGCCAAGACGCCCGGGTGACCCAGTACTTC. Translating it yields CASSQDARVTQYF.

The rearrangement uses TRBV5-1 and TRBJ1-1; 9 bases align to TRBD1. CDR1 SGHRS and CDR2 YFSETQ come from the germline V gene. After removal of 2 bases from V and 8 bases from J, the junction contained 4 bases not matched to a gene. There are 13 residues in the CDR3. The CDR3: CASSLMGQGEAFF. The DNA of the CDR3 is TGCGCCAGCAGCTTAATGGGACAGGGCGAAGCTTTCTTT.

J is TRBJ1-6 and V is TRBV19; D call uncertain. The CDR3 has 12 residues. Per the germline V gene, CDR1 is LNHDA and CDR2 is SQIVND (reference sequence). Trimming took 7 bases from V and 6 from J, leaving 7 bases between them. Written as DNA, the CDR3 is TGTGCCAGTACCACATTTAATTCACCCCTCCACTTT. Its translation: CASTTFNSPLHF.